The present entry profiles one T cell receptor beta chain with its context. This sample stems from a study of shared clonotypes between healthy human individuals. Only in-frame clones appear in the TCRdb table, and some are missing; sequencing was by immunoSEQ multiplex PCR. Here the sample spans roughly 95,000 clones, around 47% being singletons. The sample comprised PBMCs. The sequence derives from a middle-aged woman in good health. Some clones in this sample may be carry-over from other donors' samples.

CDR3 loop: CAWSPPDGGEYGYTF. CDR3 nucleotides: TGTGCCTGGAGTCCGCCCGACGGGGGGGAATATGGCTACACCTTC. The rearrangement joins TRBV30 to TRBJ1-2; perhaps TRBD1 as D (5 bases). V was shortened by 2 bases and J by 5 bases, with 18 bases between the two germline ends. Germline V gene data show CDR1 as GTSNPN and CDR2 as SVGIG (reference sequence). CDR3 length equals 15 residues.